Presented here are 24 T cell receptor beta chains from one specimen sequenced in a study of regulatory T cells in long-lasting Graves disease. Noted time point: newly diagnosed GD, antithyroid drugs for less than 3 months. RNA from PBMCs was the source of the TCR library. According to the study, TCR beta libraries were built with iRepertoire HTBI primers and CDR3-region Arm-PCR. TCRdb passed the multiplex PCR reads through MiXCR, listing each CDR3 protein once. The data hold approximately 300,000 distinct CDR3 sequences, with 18% observed a single time. The starting material was peripheral blood mononuclear cells (PBMCs), obtained at new diagnosis, from a patient treated with antithyroid drugs. These receptors all stem from a female donor with Graves disease.

This clonotype was seen repeatedly, ten times or more. The CDR3 nucleotides read TGTGCCAGCTCACCACCGCAGGCTAGCGTTACCAATGAGCAGTTCTTC. As protein: CASSPPQASVTNEQFF. This chain joins TRBV18 and TRBJ2-1; perhaps TRBD2 as D (6 bases). V was trimmed by 0 bases and J by 6 bases, leaving 15 bases between them. Germline V gives CDR1 KGHSH, CDR2 LQKENI. CDR3 length: 16 residues. Filled out from reference TRBV18 and TRBJ2-1, the complete variable domain reads NAGVMQNPRHLVRRRGQEARLRCSPMKGHSHVYWYRQLPEEGLKFMVYLQKENIIDESGMPKERFSAEFPKEGPSILRIQQVVRGDSAAYFCASSPPQASVTNEQFFGPGTRLTVL.

This clonotype was seen many times. V gene TRBV11-3 combines with J gene TRBJ2-3, with D uncertain. Trimming took off 5 bases at V and 5 bases at J, with 11 bases between the two ends. This CDR3 comprises 13 residues. Germline CDR1 reads SGHNT; CDR2 reads YENEEA. CDR3 protein: CASSPRRGDTQYF. The CDR3 bases are TGTGCCAGCAGCCCCCGGCGAGGAGATACGCAGTATTTT.

The table lists this clonotype with many counts. The V gene is TRBV29-1, the J gene TRBJ2-3; TRBD2 matches at 15 bases. Germline V gives CDR1 SQVTM, CDR2 ANQGSEA. This CDR3 region has 15 residues. J was trimmed by 3 bases and V by 4 bases; bases with no gene match: 2. In nucleotides, the CDR3 is TGCAGCGTTGGGGGGACTAGCGGGAGGACAGATACGCAGTATTTT. This sequence encodes CSVGGTSGRTDTQYF.

This clonotype was found a few times. The chain uses TRBV5-1 and TRBJ2-3; 9 bases map to TRBD2. This CDR3 comprises 14 residues. Germline V gene data show CDR1 as SGHRS and CDR2 as YFSETQ. After removal of 3 bases from V and 9 bases from J, the junction contained 8 bases not matched to a gene. The CDR3 sequence is CASSSIAGERTQYF. Written as DNA, the CDR3 is TGCGCCAGCAGCTCAATAGCGGGAGAGCGAACGCAGTATTTT.

To note about this clonotype: This may be a read error: a much more frequent sequence differs by one nucleotide. This sequence joins TRBV28 and TRBJ2-1; 7 bases are shared with TRBD1. CDR3 length equals 14 residues. Per the germline V gene, CDR1 is MDHEN and CDR2 is SYDVKM. V lost 3 bases and J lost 13; bases outside the gene matches: 12. This CDR3 is CASSLRQGWETQFF. CDR3 coding DNA: TGTGCCAGCAGTTTGCGACAGGGTTGGGAGACCCAGTTCTTC.

This clonotype was detected only a few times. This may stem from a read error, because a much larger clone lies one nucleotide away. V is TRBV28 and J is TRBJ1-1; no definite D call. V lost 2 bases, J lost 6 bases, and 13 bases lay in between. The CDR3 loop spans 14 amino acids. CDR1 and CDR2 from the germline V gene are MDHEN and SYDVKM. As DNA, the CDR3 is TGTGCCAGCAGTTTAAAGGGTCTCTCGGCTGAAGCTTTCTTT. Its translation: CASSLKGLSAEAFF.

This clonotype appeared many times. The chain carries TRBV5-1 and TRBJ1-2; D ambiguous. The CDR3 runs to 16 residues. Germline CDR1 and CDR2: SGHRS and YFSETQ. The V and J ends lost 3 bases and 0 bases respectively, with 15 bases between them. This CDR3 is CASSYNPVSANYGYTF. The CDR3 DNA reads TGCGCCAGCAGCTACAACCCCGTCAGCGCTAACTATGGCTACACCTTC.

The chain links TRBV3-1 to TRBJ1-6; the D gene is possibly TRBD1 (5 bases). The CDR3 sequence is 16 residues long. CDR1 is LGHDT and CDR2 is YNNKEL in the germline V gene (reference sequence). V was clipped by 1 base and J by 10 bases, with 17 bases between them. The CDR3 DNA reads TGTGCCAGCAGCCAAGTTGGACGGGGCAGGAACTCACCCCTCCACTTT. Amino acid sequence: CASSQVGRGRNSPLHF.

The chain recombines TRBV2 with TRBJ2-1; D not resolved. The length of the CDR3 is 14 residues. The germline gives CDR1 SNHLY, CDR2 FYNNEI. Trimming took 5 bases from V and 2 from J, leaving 10 bases between them. The CDR3 coding sequence is TGTGCCAGCAGTACGATAAGGGCCTACAATGAGCAGTTCTTC. Translation: CASSTIRAYNEQFF. The whole variable domain, filled in from reference TRBV2 and TRBJ2-1, reads EPEVTQTPSHQVTQMGQEVILRCVPISNHLYFYWYRQILGQKVEFLVSFYNNEISEKSEIFDDQFSVERPDGSNFTLKIRSTKLEDSAMYFCASSTIRAYNEQFFGPGTRLTVL.

This clonotype has only a few counts. The chain uses TRBV12-3 or TRBV12-4 and TRBJ2-2; D is uncertain. The germline V and J ends were trimmed by 5 bases and 5 bases, with 12 bases remaining between them. This CDR3 has 14 residues. The CDR3 sequence is CASSRSDETGELFF. CDR3 bases: TGTGCCAGCAGTAGGTCAGACGAAACCGGGGAGCTGTTTTTT.

Many counts were recorded for this clonotype. The V gene is TRBV20-1, the J gene TRBJ2-7; D could derive from TRBD1 or TRBD2 (5 bases each). Deletions cut 3 bases from V and 0 bases from J, with 15 bases between. The germline gives CDR1 DFQATT, CDR2 SNEGSKA (reference sequence). CDR3 length equals 15 residues. The CDR3 coding sequence is TGCAGTGCTAGGCGGCCTGAGGGGTCCTCCTACGAGCAGTACTTC. Translating gives CSARRPEGSSYEQYF.

In this sample, this clonotype turned up many times. This chain uses TRBV12-3 or TRBV12-4 with TRBJ2-3, with 7 bases aligning to TRBD2. The length of the CDR3 is 16 residues. V lost 6 bases, J lost 0 bases, and 9 bases stayed unmatched. The CDR3 nucleotides read TGTGCCAGCAGCTGGGGTCGGCGGGAGAGCACAGATACGCAGTATTTT. Translated: CASSWGRRESTDTQYF.

This clonotype was seen ten or more times. The rearrangement joins TRBV27 to TRBJ2-7; 12 bases are a match to TRBD1. The V gene end was trimmed by 5 bases and the J gene end by 5 bases; junction bases not matched to a gene: 7. CDR1 MNHEY and CDR2 SMNVEV come from the germline V gene (reference sequence). The CDR3 extends over 15 amino acids. The CDR3 nucleotides are TGTGCCAGCAGTCTGACCGGGACAGGGGGCAACGAGCAGTACTTC. Translating gives CASSLTGTGGNEQYF.

This clonotype has a count of ten or more. The CDR3 nucleotides are TGTGCCAGCAGCGCACCGACAGGGACAGTAGCTAACTATGGCTACACCTTC. Amino acids: CASSAPTGTVANYGYTF. V is TRBV11-2 and J is TRBJ1-2, with TRBD1 identical over 7 bases. The CDR3 length is 17 residues. Germline assignment: CDR1 SGHAT and CDR2 FQNNGV. J was trimmed by 0 bases and V by 5 bases; bases with no gene match: 12.

This clonotype was picked up many times. The chain is built from TRBV19 and TRBJ2-4; 8 nucleotides agree with TRBD1. CDR1 LNHDA and CDR2 SQIVND come from the germline V gene (reference sequence). The trim removed 4 bases at V and 2 bases at J, leaving 4 bases unmatched. The CDR3 extends over 15 amino acids. The CDR3 DNA sequence: TGTGCCAGTAGTAAGCAGGGGGCAACCAAAAACATTCAGTACTTC. Its protein is CASSKQGATKNIQYF.

The table lists this clonotype with many counts. The chain has TRBV10-3 and TRBJ1-6, with D uncertain. Trimming cost V 6 bases and J 9 bases, with 18 bases left between them. The CDR3 sequence is 15 residues long. Germline V lookup: CDR1 ENHRY, CDR2 SYGVKD. The CDR3, as DNA: TGTGCCATCAGCCACGGAGCATCGGGAGGTTCACCCCTCCACTTT. This sequence encodes CAISHGASGGSPLHF.

The chain recombines TRBV12-3 or TRBV12-4 with TRBJ1-1; 7 bases agree with TRBD1. The CDR3 has 15 residues. V shed 5 bases, J shed 2 bases, and the junction held 8 bases outside the gene matches. DNA of the CDR3: TGTGCCAGCAGTGCCGGGACAGCGGTAAACACTGAAGCTTTCTTT. This translates into CASSAGTAVNTEAFF.

This clonotype was counted many times. J is TRBJ2-5 and V is TRBV28, with 9 positions matching TRBD2. Germline assignment: CDR1 MDHEN and CDR2 SYDVKM. The CDR3 contains 19 residues. V lost 3 bases to trimming and J lost 1 base; unmatched junction nucleotides: 15. CDR3 amino acids: CASSFRLAGELEPQETQYF. CDR3 in DNA: TGTGCCAGCAGTTTTCGATTAGCGGGAGAATTGGAACCCCAAGAGACCCAGTACTTC.

This clonotype occurred many times. J is TRBJ2-5 and V is TRBV12-3 or TRBV12-4, with 8 positions matching TRBD2. The trim removed 3 bases at V and 1 base at J, leaving 4 bases unmatched. This CDR3 has 15 amino acids. The CDR3 DNA reads as TGTGCCAGCAGTTTGGGCGGGGGGACCCAAGAGACCCAGTACTTC. Residues: CASSLGGGTQETQYF.

This clonotype was seen repeatedly, ten times or more. The chain is built from TRBV27 and TRBJ2-3; 12 nucleotides agree with TRBD2. The CDR3 length is 16 residues. V was pared by 4 bases and J by 4 bases, with 6 bases of the junction left unmatched. CDR1 MNHEY and CDR2 SMNVEV come from the germline V gene (reference sequence). The CDR3 DNA reads as TGTGCCAGCAGTTCAAGACTAGCGGGAGTGGCAGATACGCAGTATTTT. This gives the protein CASSSRLAGVADTQYF.

This clonotype was detected only a few times. The V gene is TRBV19, the J gene TRBJ2-7, with D tentatively TRBD1 (5 bases). The V end was cut by 3 bases, the J end by 3 bases, with 9 bases between. CDR3 size: 13 residues. Germline V gene data show CDR1 as LNHDA and CDR2 as SQIVND (reference sequence). CDR3 sequence: CASSIKTDYEQYF. The CDR3 nucleotides are TGTGCCAGTAGTATTAAGACAGACTACGAGCAGTACTTC.

A note on this clonotype: Being one base from a much bigger clone, this may be a read error. This is likely a read error, given that the CDR3 carries no conserved phenylalanine or tryptophan at its end. The genes are TRBV29-1 and TRBJ2-5, with D perhaps matching TRBD2 (6 bases). Germline V gene lookup returns CDR1 SQVTM and CDR2 ANQGSEA. This CDR3 comprises 14 residues. The germline V and J ends were trimmed by 6 bases and 5 bases, with 19 bases remaining between them. The CDR3 nucleotides read TGCAGCGTGGGCCCTAGCGTGACAGCTGAGACCCAGTACTTA. It translates to CSVGPSVTAETQYL.

Comment on this clonotype: With a far larger clone one base away, a read error is the likely cause. This CDR3 reads CASSPGTSRLPDTQYF. For the CDR3, the DNA is TGTGCCAGCAGCCCCGGGACTAGCAGGTTGCCAGATACGCAGTATTTT. The V and J genes are TRBV2 and TRBJ2-3; 9 bases match TRBD2. Germline lookup yields CDR1 SNHLY and CDR2 FYNNEI. The CDR3 is made up of 16 amino acids. The junction had 11 bases not matched to a gene; V was cut back by 6 bases and J by 4 bases.

As for this clonotype: This could be a read error, since a much larger clone is one nucleotide away. The rearrangement links TRBV19 to TRBJ1-1; unclear D gene. The V end lost 10 bases, the J end lost 4 bases, and 16 bases lay between the germline ends. CDR1 and CDR2 from the germline V gene are LNHDA and SQIVND (reference sequence). The CDR3 is 13 residues long. For the CDR3, the DNA is TGTGCCATTAACTCGGACTGGGCCACTGAAGCTTTCTTT. Translation gives CAINSDWATEAFF.